This T cell receptor (beta chain) was captured by sequencing in a study of response to subunit inactivated influenza vaccine (dated by TCRdb to 2016 to 2019). At the level of the whole study: Deep quantitative T cell receptor repertoire profiling was used in the study to track responses to a trivalent subunit inactivated influenza vaccine. Overall results and qualifications from the work: It was suggested by the authors that each seasonal influenza vaccination may recruit only a limited number of new T cells.

V is pared back by 4 bases and J by 0 bases, with 11 bases lying between the germline termini. The CDR1 and CDR2 encoded by the germline V gene are SGHRS and YFSETQ. Reading from cysteine to phenylalanine, the CDR3 counts 15 amino acids. The read is trimmed to its CDR3 DNA, 45 bases read in frame from base 1. Libraries were built with RT-PCR. The instrument given in TCRdb is Illumina HiSeq 2500. Starting from the raw public reads, TCRdb applied fastp trimming at Q25, assembled clones with MiXCR and retained in-frame beta chains. A single entry per CDR3 protein holds the most common genes and DNA from its merged rows. Counted in this sample were 200,000 to 300,000 distinct CDR3 sequences; 12% of them appeared once. Approximately 8.3% of the sample goes to the ten largest clones. This clonotype was counted many times. Its binding antigen is unknown. Within one base of it there is no much larger clone, and no base qualities were kept.

The chain couples TRBV5-1 to TRBJ2-1; the D gene could be either TRBD1 or TRBD2, each agreeing at 5 bases. Sequences were derived from non-naive T cells sorted from PBMCs, sampled approximately 15 days before vaccination. In light of the paper, this sample's cell subset or site label describes: memory T cell fraction. The sequence came from a man aged 45 to 65 who received an inactivated influenza vaccine. Donor details come from another sample of the same person, matched by shared clones. The bases are TGCGCCAGCAGCACCTGGGGGAGCTCCTACAATGAGCAGTTCTTC. Its protein reads: CASSTWGSSYNEQFF. Outside the CDR3, residues come from the reference TRBV5-1 and TRBJ2-1 proteins, so the full variable domain is: KAGVTQTPRYLIKTRGQQVTLSCSPISGHRSVSWYQQTPGQGLQFLFEYFSETQRNKGNFPGRFSGRQFSNSRSEMNVSTLELGDSALYLCASSTWGSSYNEQFFGPGTRLTVL.